This TCR beta chain was found in a study of T-cell memory formation after mild COVID-19. The study, taken as a whole, reports: Whether day 37 second-wave clones are SARS-CoV-2-specific was not confirmed.

5'RACE primed from the constant segment yielded TCR alpha and TCR beta cDNA libraries bearing sample barcodes and UMIs. TCRdb reprocessed the 5' RACE reads via MiXCR and lists one record per CDR3 protein. The profile shows 140,000 to 150,000 distinct CDR3 sequences, around 27% of them singletons. The germline CDR1 and CDR2 sequences are LGHNA and YNFKEQ. Trimming removed 0 bases at V and 7 bases at J, with 19 bases between. The CDR3 runs to 17 residues. A few counts support this clonotype. Its antigen remains unknown. This receptor was taken from an adult woman who had mild COVID-19 (a few samples of this study predate the infection). Cell type and time point are not known. The J gene is TRBJ2-1, the V gene TRBV4-2; D could derive from TRBD1 or TRBD2 (5 bases each). What was sequenced was PBMCs or a T cell subset sorted from them (not recorded which). CDR3 sequence: CASSQDLAGTAGNEQFF. CDR3 DNA sequence: TGTGCCAGCAGCCAAGACCTGGCGGGTACTGCAGGGAATGAGCAGTTCTTC.